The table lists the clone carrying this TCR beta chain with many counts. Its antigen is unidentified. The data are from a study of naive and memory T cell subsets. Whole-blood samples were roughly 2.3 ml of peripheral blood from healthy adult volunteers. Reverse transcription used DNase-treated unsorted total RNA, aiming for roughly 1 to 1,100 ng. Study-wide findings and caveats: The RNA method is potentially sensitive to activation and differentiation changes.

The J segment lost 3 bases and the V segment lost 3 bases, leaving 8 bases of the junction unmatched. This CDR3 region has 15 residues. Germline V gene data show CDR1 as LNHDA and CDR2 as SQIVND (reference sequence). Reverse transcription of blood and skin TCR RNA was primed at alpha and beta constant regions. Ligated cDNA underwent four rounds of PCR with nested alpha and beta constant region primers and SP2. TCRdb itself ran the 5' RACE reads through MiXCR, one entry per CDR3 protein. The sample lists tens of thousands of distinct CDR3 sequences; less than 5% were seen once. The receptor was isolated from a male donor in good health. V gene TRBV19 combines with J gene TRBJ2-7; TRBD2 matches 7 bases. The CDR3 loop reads CASSIESAGHYEQYF. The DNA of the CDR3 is TGTGCCAGTAGTATTGAGTCAGCGGGGCACTACGAGCAGTACTTC. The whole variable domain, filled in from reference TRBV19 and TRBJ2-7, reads DGGITQSPKYLFRKEGQNVTLSCEQNLNHDAMYWYRQDPGQGLRLIYYSQIVNDFQKGDIAEGYSVSREKKESFPLTVTSAQKNPTAFYLCASSIESAGHYEQYFGPGTRLTVT.